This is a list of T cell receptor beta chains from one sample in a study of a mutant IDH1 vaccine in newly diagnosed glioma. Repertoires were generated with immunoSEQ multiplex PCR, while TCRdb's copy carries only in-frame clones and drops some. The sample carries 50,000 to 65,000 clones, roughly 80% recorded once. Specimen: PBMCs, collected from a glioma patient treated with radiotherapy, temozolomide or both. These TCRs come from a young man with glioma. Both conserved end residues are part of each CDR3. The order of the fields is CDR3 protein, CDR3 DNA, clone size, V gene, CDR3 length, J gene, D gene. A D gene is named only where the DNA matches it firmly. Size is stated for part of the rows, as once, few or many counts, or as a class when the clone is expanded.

CDR3: CASSPKLTANTEAFF
DNA: TGTGCCAGCAGCCCGAAATTGACAGCGAACACTGAAGCTTTCTTT
size: few
V: TRBV7-8
length: 15
J: TRBJ1-1
D: -

CDR3: CASSVGGYEPQHF
DNA: TGTGCCAGCAGCGTAGGGGGGTACGAGCCCCAGCATTTT
size: -
V: TRBV9
length: 13
J: TRBJ1-5
D: -

CDR3: CASKQGLNFEQYF
DNA: TGTGCCAGTAAACAGGGGCTTAATTTCGAGCAGTACTTC
size: -
V: TRBV6-5
length: 13
J: TRBJ2-7
D: TRBD1

CDR3: CASSLDAGGGPTEAFF
DNA: TGTGCCAGCAGCTTAGATGCGGGGGGGGGCCCCACTGAAGCTTTCTTT
size: -
V: TRBV7-9
length: 16
J: TRBJ1-1
D: -

CDR3: CASSLPGLNQETQYF
DNA: TGTGCCAGCAGCTTGCCCGGACTGAACCAAGAGACCCAGTACTTC
size: few
V: TRBV5-4
length: 15
J: TRBJ2-5
D: -

CDR3: CASSINSGDEQYF
DNA: TGTGCCAGTAGTATTAATTCCGGGGACGAGCAGTACTTC
size: -
V: TRBV19
length: 13
J: TRBJ2-7
D: -

CDR3: CAIRDNEGWYTEAFF
DNA: TGTGCCATCAGGGACAACGAAGGTTGGTACACTGAAGCTTTCTTT
size: -
V: TRBV10-3
length: 15
J: TRBJ1-1
D: -

CDR3: CASSHSGLAGGEVTQYF
DNA: TGCGCCAGCAGCCACTCGGGACTAGCGGGGGGGGAGGTGACCCAGTACTTC
size: -
V: TRBV4-1
length: 17
J: TRBJ2-5
D: TRBD2

CDR3: CASTDRDPSFYEQYF
DNA: TGTGCCAGCACCGACCGGGATCCTAGCTTCTACGAGCAGTACTTC
size: once
V: TRBV6-6
length: 15
J: TRBJ2-7
D: -

CDR3: CASSVSEGGYGYTF
DNA: TGTGCCAGCAGCGTCAGTGAGGGGGGTTATGGCTACACCTTC
size: -
V: TRBV7-9
length: 14
J: TRBJ1-2
D: -

CDR3: CASSQVGDGEKLFF
DNA: TGTGCCAGCAGCCAAGTTGGGGATGGTGAAAAACTGTTTTTT
size: few
V: TRBV4-2
length: 14
J: TRBJ1-4
D: -

CDR3: CASSSLTSRAYEQYF
DNA: TGTGCCAGCAGCTCCCTTACTAGCAGAGCCTACGAGCAGTACTTC
size: -
V: TRBV14
length: 15
J: TRBJ2-7
D: -

CDR3: CASSPDRVGYTF
DNA: TGTGCCAGCAGTCCCGACAGGGTTGGCTACACCTTC
size: -
V: TRBV6-5
length: 12
J: TRBJ1-2
D: TRBD1

CDR3: CASSSHLTGATEAFF
DNA: TGTGCCAGCAGTTCCCATCTGACAGGGGCCACTGAAGCTTTCTTT
size: -
V: TRBV28
length: 15
J: TRBJ1-1
D: TRBD1

CDR3: CSVLNTEAFF
DNA: TGCAGCGTTTTAAACACTGAAGCTTTCTTT
size: -
V: TRBV29-1
length: 10
J: TRBJ1-1
D: -

CDR3: CASRGGFVNSPLHF
DNA: TGTGCCAGCAGGGGAGGGTTTGTAAATTCACCCCTCCACTTT
size: -
V: TRBV6-6
length: 14
J: TRBJ1-6
D: -

CDR3: CASSPDRLKLFF
DNA: TGTGCCAGTAGTCCGGACCGACTTAAACTGTTTTTT
size: -
V: TRBV19
length: 12
J: TRBJ1-4
D: -

CDR3: CSAGQLNIQYF
DNA: TGCAGTGCTGGACAGTTAAACATTCAGTACTTC
size: -
V: TRBV20-1
length: 11
J: TRBJ2-4
D: -

CDR3: CAISEPSGGPYYRYEQYF
DNA: TGTGCCATCAGTGAGCCTAGCGGGGGGCCCTATTACCGCTACGAGCAGTACTTC
size: -
V: TRBV10-3
length: 18
J: TRBJ2-7
D: TRBD2

CDR3: CASSQDLRADHYGYTF
DNA: TGCGCCAGCAGCCAAGACCTAAGGGCAGACCACTATGGCTACACCTTC
size: -
V: TRBV4-3
length: 16
J: TRBJ1-2
D: -

CDR3: CASSQVEGSHGYTF
DNA: TGCGCCAGCAGCCAAGTCGAGGGTTCGCATGGCTACACCTTC
size: -
V: TRBV4-3
length: 14
J: TRBJ1-2
D: -

CDR3: CATSAPLGRVVGGYTF
DNA: TGTGCCACCAGCGCCCCGTTAGGGCGCGTGGTCGGCGGCTACACCTTC
size: -
V: TRBV15
length: 16
J: TRBJ1-2
D: -

CDR3: CASSQVGSGDTEAFF
DNA: TGTGCCAGCAGCCAAGTGGGGTCTGGGGACACTGAAGCTTTCTTT
size: -
V: TRBV4-2
length: 15
J: TRBJ1-1
D: -

CDR3: CASSPSLTAYGYTF
DNA: TGTGCCAGTAGTCCGTCCCTGACGGCCTATGGCTACACCTTC
size: -
V: TRBV19
length: 14
J: TRBJ1-2
D: -

CDR3: CAWSVTGHLYF
DNA: TGTGCCTGGAGTGTAACGGGACACCTGTACTTC
size: -
V: TRBV30
length: 11
J: TRBJ2-5
D: -

CDR3: CASSRSGEANEKLFF
DNA: TGCGCCAGCAGCCGCTCAGGGGAGGCTAATGAAAAACTGTTTTTT
size: -
V: TRBV4-1
length: 15
J: TRBJ1-4
D: -

CDR3: CSASTGNTIYF
DNA: TGCAGTGCTTCTACAGGAAACACCATATATTTT
size: -
V: TRBV20-1
length: 11
J: TRBJ1-3
D: -

CDR3: CASSRSAGDTEAFF
DNA: TGTGCCAGCTCAAGATCAGCTGGGGACACTGAAGCTTTCTTT
size: few
V: TRBV18
length: 14
J: TRBJ1-1
D: -

CDR3: CASSQGRPGPNYGYTF
DNA: TGTGCCAGCAGTCAAGGAAGACCCGGACCTAACTATGGCTACACCTTC
size: few
V: TRBV6-6
length: 16
J: TRBJ1-2
D: -

CDR3: CASTSDPGHLAEAFF
DNA: TGTGCCAGCACTTCAGATCCAGGACATTTGGCTGAAGCTTTCTTT
size: -
V: TRBV5-4
length: 15
J: TRBJ1-1
D: -

CDR3: CASSPRLTGTEAFF
DNA: TGTGCCAGCAGCCCGAGACTGACAGGCACTGAAGCTTTCTTT
size: once
V: TRBV5-6
length: 14
J: TRBJ1-1
D: -

CDR3: CASRGDRGTGELFF
DNA: TGTGCCAGCAGGGGGGACAGGGGGACCGGGGAGCTGTTTTTT
size: -
V: TRBV6-5
length: 14
J: TRBJ2-2
D: TRBD1

CDR3: CAWSAGVAEAFF
DNA: TGTGCCTGGAGTGCCGGGGTAGCTGAAGCTTTCTTT
size: -
V: TRBV30
length: 12
J: TRBJ1-1
D: -

CDR3: CASSFTNTEAFF
DNA: TGTGCCAGCAGCTTCACCAACACTGAAGCTTTCTTT
size: few
V: TRBV5-4
length: 12
J: TRBJ1-1
D: -

CDR3: CASSPWAGLNNEQFF
DNA: TGTGCCAGCAGTCCCTGGGCGGGACTTAACAATGAGCAGTTCTTC
size: -
V: TRBV6-5
length: 15
J: TRBJ2-1
D: -

CDR3: CASKGRGSSYEQYF
DNA: TGTGCCAGCAAAGGTAGGGGAAGCTCCTACGAGCAGTACTTC
size: -
V: TRBV6-5
length: 14
J: TRBJ2-7
D: -

CDR3: CASALEGGTPYEQYF
DNA: TGTGCCAGCGCCCTGGAGGGAGGCACCCCGTACGAGCAGTACTTC
size: -
V: TRBV7-2
length: 15
J: TRBJ2-7
D: -

CDR3: CASSYSDESNQPQHF
DNA: TGTGCCAGCAGTTATTCTGATGAAAGCAATCAGCCCCAGCATTTT
size: -
V: TRBV6-6
length: 15
J: TRBJ1-5
D: -

CDR3: CASSSGLAPSRLAKNIQYF
DNA: TGTGCCAGCTCATCGGGACTAGCCCCATCCAGACTAGCCAAAAACATTCAGTACTTC
size: -
V: TRBV18
length: 19
J: TRBJ2-4
D: TRBD2

CDR3: CAWSAGTAGNTIYF
DNA: TGTGCCTGGAGTGCCGGGACAGCTGGAAACACCATATATTTT
size: few
V: TRBV30
length: 14
J: TRBJ1-3
D: TRBD1

CDR3: CASSVEAGGANVLTF
DNA: TGTGCCAGCAGCGTAGAGGCAGGGGGGGCCAACGTCCTGACTTTC
size: -
V: TRBV9
length: 15
J: TRBJ2-6
D: -

CDR3: CAISETGGNTDTQYF
DNA: TGTGCCATCAGTGAGACTGGAGGGAACACAGATACGCAGTATTTT
size: -
V: TRBV10-3
length: 15
J: TRBJ2-3
D: -

CDR3: CAWSVRIGRTGASYNEQFF
DNA: TGTGCCTGGAGTGTACGAATTGGGCGGACAGGGGCCTCCTACAATGAGCAGTTCTTC
size: once
V: TRBV30
length: 19
J: TRBJ2-1
D: TRBD1

CDR3: CASTGSGGTEAFF
DNA: TGTGCCAGCACAGGCTCCGGGGGGACTGAAGCTTTCTTT
size: -
V: TRBV6-6
length: 13
J: TRBJ1-1
D: -

CDR3: CASSPRTGAYGYTF
DNA: TGTGCCAGCAGCCCTCGGACAGGGGCCTATGGCTACACCTTC
size: -
V: TRBV7-2
length: 14
J: TRBJ1-2
D: TRBD1

CDR3: CAISERVGRNTEAFF
DNA: TGTGCCATCAGTGAAAGGGTCGGGAGGAACACTGAAGCTTTCTTT
size: -
V: TRBV10-3
length: 15
J: TRBJ1-1
D: -

CDR3: CASSYSRNTEAFF
DNA: TGTGCCAGCAGTTACTCTCGGAACACTGAAGCTTTCTTT
size: few
V: TRBV6-5
length: 13
J: TRBJ1-1
D: -

CDR3: CASSLAPTSGSMYEQYF
DNA: TGCGCCAGCAGCTTGGCCCCTACTAGCGGGAGTATGTACGAGCAGTACTTC
size: -
V: TRBV5-1
length: 17
J: TRBJ2-7
D: TRBD2

CDR3: CASSLGLKGRNQPQHF
DNA: TGTGCCAGCAGCTTGGGGCTAAAGGGGCGCAATCAGCCCCAGCATTTT
size: -
V: TRBV7-8
length: 16
J: TRBJ1-5
D: -

CDR3: CASSRLIGAPDTQYF
DNA: TGTGCCAGCAGCCGGCTGATAGGGGCCCCAGATACGCAGTATTTT
size: -
V: TRBV7-9
length: 15
J: TRBJ2-3
D: -

CDR3: CASSHLIKLFF
DNA: TGTGCCAGCAGCCATTTAATTAAACTGTTTTTT
size: -
V: TRBV6-1
length: 11
J: TRBJ1-4
D: -

CDR3: CAITQGGAFGEKLFF
DNA: TGTGCCATCACCCAAGGGGGGGCATTTGGTGAAAAACTGTTTTTT
size: -
V: TRBV10-3
length: 15
J: TRBJ1-4
D: -

CDR3: CAISEVAYEQYF
DNA: TGTGCCATCAGTGAGGTCGCCTACGAGCAGTACTTC
size: -
V: TRBV10-3
length: 12
J: TRBJ2-7
D: -

CDR3: CASSPNGAGNEKLFF
DNA: TGTGCCAGCAGCCCCAACGGGGCGGGGAATGAAAAACTGTTTTTT
size: -
V: TRBV4-2
length: 15
J: TRBJ1-4
D: -